This T cell receptor (beta chain) was recovered during a study of beta chain features in type 1 diabetes. This clone has just a few counts. As every portion of the isolated RNA was reverse transcribed, the sequencing read expressed TCRB transcripts. Clones were read by immunoSEQ multiplex PCR, and TCRdb kept only the in-frame ones, dropping some. The sample carries about 410,000 clones, 14% recorded once. CDR1 and CDR2 (germline): SGDLS, YYNGEE. The CDR3 sequence is 17 residues long. V lost 2 bases to trimming and J lost 0 bases; unmatched junction nucleotides: 10. Input material: naive CD4+ T cells from blood. The chain links TRBV9 to TRBJ2-7; 8 positions match TRBD1. This clonotype was sampled from a man younger than 45 in good health. DNA for the CDR3: TGTGCCAGCAGCGTTAGCACGGGGACAGGCCACTCCTACGAGCAGTACTTC. As protein: CASSVSTGTGHSYEQYF.